The next 30 T cell receptor beta chains were all read from a single sample in a study of human T cells and chemical hapten exposure (dated by TCRdb to 2020 to 2022). Libraries were constructed by RACE. The sample was run on a NextSeq 500. TCRdb took the public reads, trimmed them with fastp at Q25, ran MiXCR for clone calling and kept in-frame beta chains. Rows are combined by CDR3 protein, so each entry shows the most common genes and DNA. For this sample the table gives 270,000 or so distinct CDR3 sequences, of which roughly 8% were detected only once. Clones ranked in the top ten supply less than 1.5% of the sample. What this sample's time point label stands for: pre-sensitization, week 0. Reading the label with the study, this specimen's treatment or condition is: therapeutic diphenylcyclopropenone sensitization with weekly scalp DPC. Specimen: whole blood, collected in connection with sensitization to the hapten diphenylcyclopropenone (DPC). Source of these receptors: a man in his late teens or twenties with alopecia areata. Some clones in this sample may be carry-over from other donors' samples.

This clonotype was recorded many times. CDR3 amino acids: CASSYPIAGTRRWYEQYF. The CDR3 DNA reads TGTGCCAGCAGTTACCCAATAGCGGGGACGCGAAGGTGGTACGAGCAGTACTTC. The J gene is TRBJ2-7, the V gene TRBV6-2 or TRBV6-3, with 8 positions matching TRBD2. With V trimmed by 2 bases and J by 4 bases, 16 bases remained unmatched. The CDR3 has 18 residues. The germline gives CDR1 MNHEY, CDR2 SVGEGT.

The V call is TRBV19, the J call TRBJ1-4, with 8 positions matching TRBD1. The ends lost 8 bases at V and 8 bases at J; junction bases unmatched: 7. The CDR3 runs to 13 residues. Germline V CDR1 and CDR2: LNHDA, SQIVND (reference sequence). The CDR3 DNA reads TGTGCCAGTCATCGGGACAGGATGGAAAAACTGTTTTTT. This encodes CASHRDRMEKLFF.

The V gene is TRBV3-1, the J gene TRBJ1-1; D gene unclear. V dropped 1 base and J dropped 3 bases, with 12 bases sitting between them. The CDR3 is made up of 15 amino acids. In germline, CDR1 is LGHDT, CDR2 YNNKEL (reference sequence). The CDR3 nucleotides read TGTGCCAGCAGCCAAGGTTGGGTACGCGACACTGAAGCTTTCTTT. This codes for CASSQGWVRDTEAFF.

The CDR3 sequence: CASSFLMSSYEQYV. CDR3 coding DNA: TGTGCCAGCAGCTTCCTTATGAGCTCCTACGAGCAGTACGTC. J is TRBJ2-7 and V is TRBV5-5, with D unresolved. The CDR3 is 14 amino acids. Germline CDR1 is SGHKS and CDR2 is YYEKEE (reference sequence). V lost 2 bases to trimming and J lost 0 bases, with 9 bases between them.

The rearrangement joins TRBV5-1 to TRBJ1-1, with TRBD1 as a possible D gene (5 bases). The CDR3 is 12 amino acids. V was trimmed by 6 bases and J by 4 bases, leaving 10 bases between them. Germline V lookup: CDR1 SGHRS, CDR2 YFSETQ. CDR3 loop: CASKQGGTEAFF. CDR3 DNA: TGCGCCAGCAAGCAGGGCGGCACTGAAGCTTTCTTT.

The chain uses TRBV5-6 and TRBJ1-1, with D possibly matching TRBD1 (5 bases). The CDR3 has 15 amino acids. V was cut by 1 base and J by 10 bases, with 20 bases left in between. Germline CDR1 and CDR2: SGHDT and YYEEEE. The CDR3 reads CASSLYPDTDLRAFF. The CDR3 DNA sequence: TGTGCCAGCAGCTTGTATCCGGACACAGATCTACGAGCTTTCTTT.

The chain joins TRBV11-2 to TRBJ1-6; no clear D gene. V lost 0 bases and J 11 bases, leaving 2 bases between the germline ends. Germline V CDR1 and CDR2: SGHAT, FQNNGV. The CDR3 runs to 11 residues. CDR3 sequence (DNA): TGTGCCAGCAGCTTAGATACACCCCTCCACTTT. Translating gives CASSLDTPLHF.

This clonotype was found many times. The V gene is TRBV4-2, the J gene TRBJ1-4; no definite D call. Germline-derived CDR1 and CDR2 are LGHNA and YNFKEQ. The CDR3 is made up of 17 amino acids. The germline V and J ends were trimmed by 3 bases and 7 bases, with 21 bases remaining between them. In DNA form, the CDR3 reads TGTGCCAGCAGCCAGGAAAAAAGCGCCATCTGGGGTGAAAAACTGTTTTTT. As protein: CASSQEKSAIWGEKLFF.

In this sample, this clonotype turned up a few times. The chain joins TRBV9 to TRBJ2-1; D gene ambiguous. The CDR3 runs to 14 residues. V was clipped by 4 bases and J by 9 bases, with 17 bases between them. CDR1 and CDR2 (germline): SGDLS, YYNGEE. CDR3 nucleotides: TGTGCCAGCAGCCCCCCCCCCAGGAGTGGTGAGCAGTTCTTC. This sequence encodes CASSPPPRSGEQFF.

The sample holds many counts of this clonotype. The J gene is TRBJ1-6, the V gene TRBV9; TRBD1 is a possible D gene (5 bases). V gave up 1 base and J gave up 10 bases, with 15 bases separating them. The CDR3 is made up of 15 amino acids. Germline lookup yields CDR1 SGDLS and CDR2 YYNGEE. For the CDR3, the DNA is TGTGCCAGCAGCGTAAAAGCAGGGTTAAGATCACCCCTCCACTTT. Its protein is CASSVKAGLRSPLHF.

This clonotype was seen many times. At one of its ends the junction is not consistent with the germline gene, which may arise from a read error. The gene calls are TRBV12-3 or TRBV12-4 and TRBJ1-1, with D perhaps TRBD1 (6 bases). The CDR3 is 12 amino acids. CDR3 coding DNA: TGCGCCAGCAGCTTGAGGGGGACTGAAGCTTTCTTT. Its protein is CASSLRGTEAFF.

The V and J genes are TRBV28 and TRBJ2-7; D is unclear. Germline V CDR1 and CDR2: MDHEN, SYDVKM. The CDR3 is made up of 15 amino acids. V lost 3 bases to trimming and J lost 3 bases, with 15 bases between them. The CDR3 DNA reads TGTGCCAGCAGTTTTAACCGGCGAGGAAACTACGAGCAGTACTTC. Translated: CASSFNRRGNYEQYF.

This clonotype was seen repeatedly, ten times or more. The CDR3 region is CASSYLGQMNTEAFF. In DNA, the CDR3 is TGTGCCAGCAGTTACCTAGGACAGATGAACACTGAAGCTTTCTTT. The chain is built from TRBV21-1 and TRBJ1-1; the table's D call, TRBD1, was not checked against the DNA. TRBV21-1 represents a pseudogene. The CDR3 sequence is 15 residues long.

This sequence joins TRBV7-9 and TRBJ2-2, with D possibly matching TRBD1 (6 bases). Trimming removed 1 base from V and 3 bases from J, with 15 bases in between. Germline CDR1 is SEHNR and CDR2 is FQNEAQ (reference sequence). This CDR3 spans 17 amino acids. The CDR3 loop is CASSLERRTEYTGELFF. Here the CDR3 DNA reads TGTGCCAGCAGCTTAGAACGAAGGACAGAGTACACCGGGGAGCTGTTTTTT.

The CDR3 spells CASTGARFTYV. CDR3 DNA: TGTGCCAGCACAGGGGCACGCTTCACTTACGTC. The genes are TRBV3-1 and TRBJ2-7; possible D gene TRBD1, 6 bases. The CDR3 runs 11 residues. Trimming left V 7 bases short and J 13 bases short, with 17 bases between. Germline lookup yields CDR1 LGHDT and CDR2 YNNKEL (reference sequence).

The chain uses TRBV28 and TRBJ1-3; the D is unclear. The germline V gene encodes CDR1 MDHEN and CDR2 SYDVKM. V shed 6 bases and J shed 7 bases, with 19 bases lying between them. The length of the CDR3 is 15 residues. The CDR3 DNA reads TGTGCCAGCAGCCTCCCCCAGGAATTCCAGAACACCATATATTTT. Protein sequence: CASSLPQEFQNTIYF. Full variable domain (missing parts from reference TRBV28 and TRBJ1-3): DVKVTQSSRYLVKRTGEKVFLECVQDMDHENMFWYRQDPGLGLRLIYFSYDVKMKEKGDIPEGYSVSREKKERFSLILESASTNQTSMYLCASSLPQEFQNTIYFGEGSWLTVV.

This rearrangement joins TRBV11-2 to TRBJ2-7; D could derive from TRBD1 or TRBD2 (5 bases each). The CDR3 runs 13 residues. CDR1 is SGHAT and CDR2 is FQNNGV in the germline V gene. Deletions cut 1 base from V and 6 bases from J, with 10 bases between. The CDR3 spells CASSLGIGTEQYF. Here the CDR3 DNA reads TGTGCCAGCAGCTTAGGAATAGGGACCGAGCAGTACTTC.

This clonotype has a count of ten or more. The V and J genes are TRBV4-3 and TRBJ1-1; TRBD1 is a possible D gene (5 bases). There are 12 residues in the CDR3. The V gene lost 2 bases and the J gene lost 7 bases, with 8 bases spanning the gap. CDR1 is LGHNA, CDR2 YSLEER, per germline. CDR3 residues: CASSQRGSEAFF. The CDR3 region has the DNA TGCGCCAGCAGCCAACGGGGCAGTGAAGCTTTCTTT.

There are a few counts of this clonotype. This chain uses TRBV6-5 with TRBJ2-2; D not resolved. Per germline, CDR1 MNHEY and CDR2 SVGAGI. The ends were cut back, 0 bases at V and 3 bases at J, with 8 bases in the middle. This CDR3 has 15 amino acids. Here the CDR3 DNA reads TGTGCCAGCAGTTACTCGGCTGGGTACACCGGGGAGCTGTTTTTT. Encoded protein: CASSYSAGYTGELFF.

This clonotype appeared many times. As DNA, the CDR3 is TGTGCCAGCACCCTAGCGGGGGCCCTTTTAAGCACAGATACGCAGTATTTT. This translates into CASTLAGALLSTDTQYF. The chain combines TRBV28 with TRBJ2-3; 10 bases fit TRBD2. CDR1 MDHEN and CDR2 SYDVKM come from the germline V gene. V lost 7 bases to trimming and J lost 0 bases; unmatched junction nucleotides: 10. The CDR3 is 17 amino acids.

This clonotype was recorded a few times. This chain joins TRBV18 and TRBJ2-1; possible D gene TRBD1, 5 bases. The germline CDR1 and CDR2 sequences are KGHSH and LQKENI. V was clipped by 4 bases and J by 8 bases, with 15 bases between them. The CDR3 contains 14 residues. CDR3 sequence: CASSLLPGRDEQFF. The CDR3 nucleotides read TGTGCCAGCTCACTACTGCCAGGCAGGGATGAGCAGTTCTTC.

This clonotype was observed many times. The chain carries TRBV7-2 and TRBJ1-1, with D possibly being TRBD1 (5 bases). The CDR3 loop spans 16 amino acids. V lost 5 bases, J lost 1 base, and 17 bases lay in between. Germline CDR1 is SGHTA and CDR2 is FQGNSA. In DNA form, the CDR3 reads TGTGCCAGCAGCCGTGGGCGGGGGGTGTCGAACACTGAAGCTTTCTTT. Protein sequence: CASSRGRGVSNTEAFF.

J is TRBJ1-1 and V is TRBV10-3, with D tentatively TRBD1 (5 bases). The V end lost 4 bases, the J end lost 2 bases, and 14 bases lay between the germline ends. The CDR3 consists of 15 residues. CDR1 and CDR2 from the germline V gene are ENHRY and SYGVKD. This chain's CDR3 is CAISGGQGDNTEAFF. The CDR3, as DNA: TGTGCCATCAGTGGCGGGCAGGGAGACAACACTGAAGCTTTCTTT.

The chain is built from TRBV28 and TRBJ2-7; D is unclear. Trimming removed 3 bases at V and 5 bases at J, with 11 bases between. Germline V lookup: CDR1 MDHEN, CDR2 SYDVKM. CDR3 length: 13 residues. Here the CDR3 DNA reads TGTGCCAGCAGTTTTTCGCAGTACCACGAGCAGTACTTC. Its translation: CASSFSQYHEQYF.

The chain joins TRBV9 to TRBJ1-4, with TRBD1 matching 9 bases. The ends lost 0 bases at V and 7 bases at J; junction bases unmatched: 4. There are 15 residues in the CDR3. Germline V gene data show CDR1 as SGDLS and CDR2 as YYNGEE. CDR3: CASSVGGTGSEKLFF. CDR3 nucleotide sequence: TGTGCCAGCAGCGTAGGCGGGACAGGGTCTGAAAAACTGTTTTTT.

The chain recombines TRBV10-3 with TRBJ1-1; D perhaps matches TRBD1 (5 bases). The V end was cut by 4 bases, the J end by 0 bases, with 9 bases between. CDR1 and CDR2 from the germline V gene are ENHRY and SYGVKD. The CDR3 runs 14 residues. CDR3 residues: CAISGWGMNTEAFF. The DNA for the CDR3 is TGTGCCATCAGTGGGTGGGGGATGAACACTGAAGCTTTCTTT.

This clonotype was detected a few times. This chain connects TRBV6-6 to TRBJ1-1; 9 bases fit TRBD1. The CDR3 covers 14 residues. Germline CDR1 MNHNY, CDR2 SVGAGI (reference sequence). With V trimmed by 6 bases and J by 4 bases, 6 bases remained unmatched. In nucleotides, the CDR3 is TGTGCCAGCAGGGGGACAGGGATTAGCACTGAAGCTTTCTTT. Encoded protein: CASRGTGISTEAFF.

This clonotype appeared a few times. V and J are TRBV10-3 and TRBJ1-1; D is unclear. CDR3 length: 12 amino acids. CDR1 is ENHRY, CDR2 SYGVKD, per germline. Trimming pared 3 bases from V and 10 bases from J, leaving 12 bases between. The CDR3 DNA follows: TGTGCCATCAGTGACCAGGACTTTAGAGCTTTCTTT. Encoded protein: CAISDQDFRAFF.

This clonotype was picked up many times. CDR3 sequence (DNA): TGTGCCAGCAGTACCCTTTGGGAAACAGTAGAGACCCAGTACTTC. It yields the protein CASSTLWETVETQYF. The chain combines TRBV28 with TRBJ2-5; no clear D. Between the trimmed V and J ends, which lost 5 bases and 4 bases, there was a span of 17 bases. The CDR3 spans 15 residues. Germline V gene lookup returns CDR1 MDHEN and CDR2 SYDVKM.

The chain recombines TRBV20-1 with TRBJ1-2; the match to TRBD1 covers 9 bases. In germline, CDR1 is DFQATT, CDR2 SNEGSKA (reference sequence). The CDR3 length is 17 residues. V gave up 1 base and J gave up 8 bases; unmatched junction bases: 17. The CDR3 sequence: CSARANPPGTGIGGYTF. CDR3 DNA sequence: TGCAGTGCTAGAGCTAACCCTCCCGGGACAGGGATCGGGGGCTACACCTTC.